The clone carrying this T cell receptor beta chain has only one observation. Between the trimmed V and J ends, which lost 1 base and 3 bases, there was a span of 10 bases. Germline V gives CDR1 MGHDK, CDR2 SYGVNS. The CDR3 runs to 15 residues. The data were obtained in a study of blood T cell repertoires in COVID-19. Study in general: From T cells, B-cell-depleted T cells, or PBMCs came the material, which was cDNA or gDNA.

Ages ranged from about 18 to 100 years, with residence in approximately 23 US areas. Original handling: Reference gene primers were amplified, and this amplification served to estimate nucleated cell counts. The method was immunoSEQ multiplex PCR; TCRdb's version includes in-frame clones alone and lacks a portion of them. Clone size and V and J calls were adopted from that table, with D and trimming inferred from the DNA. Of 490,000 or so clones listed, around 85% are singletons. The receptor's source is a woman aged 60-70 years who had recovered from COVID-19. This chain connects TRBV25-1 to TRBJ2-4; a possible D gene is TRBD2 (6 bases). Specimen: PBMCs or T cells enriched from blood (not recorded which). The CDR3 loop reads CASSELEGLKNIQYF. Written as DNA, the CDR3 is TGTGCCAGCAGTGAATTAGAGGGACTCAAAAACATTCAGTACTTC. The complete variable domain, with remaining parts taken from reference TRBV25-1 and TRBJ2-4, reads EADIYQTPRYLVIGTGKKITLECSQTMGHDKMYWYQQDPGMELHLIHYSYGVNSTEKGDLSSESTVSRIRTEHFPLTLESARPSHTSQYLCASSELEGLKNIQYFGAGTRLSVL.